This entry concerns a single TCR beta chain. The data are from a study of cytomegalovirus exposure and HLA in healthy donors. Trimming took off 4 bases at V and 2 bases at J, with 13 bases between the two ends. The CDR3 covers 14 residues. The germline gives CDR1 SGHRS, CDR2 YFSETQ. The PCR ran on 60 Vbeta and 13 Jbeta primers. Measured with immunoSEQ multiplex PCR; TCRdb has only the in-frame clones, and not every one. This table holds around 100,000 clones, over 80% found once. The source material was PBMCs. The source of this sequence is a female donor in good health and CMV-seropositive. V and J are TRBV5-1 and TRBJ2-7, with D tentatively TRBD1 (6 bases). CDR3 nucleotide sequence: TGCGCCAGCAGCGCCCGGGACACCACCTACGAGCAGTACTTC. As protein: CASSARDTTYEQYF.